What follows are 2 T cell receptor beta chains derived from one specimen sequenced in a study of cytomegalovirus exposure and HLA in healthy donors. The PCR used 60 Vbeta and 13 Jbeta primers. The repertoire was sequenced with immunoSEQ multiplex PCR; TCRdb's copy has only in-frame clones and lacks some. The table records under 200,000 clones, more than 60% of them present only once. The sample consisted of PBMCs. The receptors here all came from a female donor in good health and CMV-seronegative.

The V gene is TRBV7-2, the J gene TRBJ2-2; TRBD2 agrees at 10 bases. Germline V gene data show CDR1 as SGHTA and CDR2 as FQGNSA. There are 16 residues in the CDR3. Losses at the gene ends were 6 bases for V and 5 bases for J; bases not matched to a gene: 9. The CDR3 protein is CASRLTSGAGTGELFF. CDR3 DNA sequence: TGTGCCAGCAGGCTAACTAGCGGGGCGGGGACCGGGGAGCTGTTTTTT.

The rearrangement uses TRBV5-1 and TRBJ1-4; no definite D call. The V and J ends lost 0 bases and 1 base respectively, with 10 bases between them. The CDR3 extends over 16 amino acids. In germline, CDR1 is SGHRS, CDR2 YFSETQ. The DNA of the CDR3 is TGCGCCAGCAGCTTGGCTGGCGGTCAAACTAATGAAAAACTGTTTTTT. Translated: CASSLAGGQTNEKLFF.